This T cell receptor beta chain was recovered during a study of regulatory T cells in long-lasting Graves disease. The CDR3 runs to 15 residues. Per the germline V gene, CDR1 is SGHVS and CDR2 is FQNEAQ. V lost 5 bases, J lost 5 bases, and 16 bases lay in between. Study-level findings and limits: There was favoring of TRBV28, TRBJ1-2 and TRBJ2-5 in persistent disease.

Time point indicated: newly diagnosed GD, antithyroid drugs for less than 3 months. The authors made the TCR library using RNA they extracted from PBMCs. Diagnosis followed American Thyroid Association guidelines for Graves' disease. Relying on iRepertoire HTBI primers and Arm-PCR of CDR3 regions, the team built TCR beta libraries. TCRdb redid the calling of the multiplex PCR reads with MiXCR, one entry per CDR3 protein. The sample records some 370,000 distinct CDR3 sequences, around 11% being singletons. At least ten counts were recorded for this clonotype. Antigen specificity is unknown. These data also featured in a second study, about T cells in Graves' hyperthyroidism and ophthalmopathy. From that report: Calling Graves' hyperthyroidism stable meant ophthalmopathy did not progress within 18 months.

The receptor comes from a woman aged 18-29 years with Graves disease. This chain connects TRBV7-8 to TRBJ2-1; D remains ambiguous. The source material was peripheral blood mononuclear cells (PBMCs), sampled at new diagnosis, from a patient treated with antithyroid drugs. The CDR3 loop is CASSPYSYSNNEQFF. The CDR3 DNA reads as TGTGCCAGCAGCCCCTATTCCTACAGTAACAATGAGCAGTTCTTC.